These 21 T cell receptor beta chains share one sample of origin, sequenced in a study of cytomegalovirus exposure and HLA in healthy donors. The assay was immunoSEQ multiplex PCR, and TCRdb's table has in-frame clones only and misses some. The data show about 88,000 clones, approximately 81% seen once. Sequenced: PBMCs. Source of these receptors: a woman aged 18-35 years in good health and CMV-seropositive.

V is TRBV30 and J is TRBJ1-1; maybe TRBD1 (6 bases). From germline, CDR1 is GTSNPN and CDR2 SVGIG (reference sequence). Trimming left V 4 bases short and J 3 bases short, with 9 bases between. CDR3 length: 12 residues. CDR3 sequence (DNA): TGTGCCTGGAAACAGGGATACACTGAAGCTTTCTTT. This gives the protein CAWKQGYTEAFF.

The rearrangement uses TRBV19 and TRBJ2-2, with 15 nucleotides matching TRBD2. V lost 4 bases, J lost 3 bases, and 9 bases stayed unmatched. This CDR3 has 19 amino acids. The germline V gene has CDR1 LNHDA and CDR2 SQIVND (reference sequence). DNA for the CDR3: TGTGCCAGTAGTACCCCCTGGACTAGCGGGGGGGCTTACACCGGGGAGCTGTTTTTT. This translates into CASSTPWTSGGAYTGELFF.

The rearrangement uses TRBV11-3 and TRBJ2-7, with D perhaps TRBD2 (5 bases). In germline, CDR1 is SGHNT, CDR2 YENEEA. The V gene lost 0 bases and the J gene lost 6 bases, with 9 bases spanning the gap. The CDR3 has 13 residues. The CDR3 protein is CASSLDQRGEQYF. DNA for the CDR3: TGTGCCAGCAGCTTAGATCAACGGGGCGAGCAGTACTTC. The variable domain in full, completed from reference TRBV11-3 and TRBJ2-7, reads EAGVVQSPRYKIIEKKQPVAFWCNPISGHNTLYWYLQNLGQGPELLIRYENEEAVDDSQLPKDRFSAERLKGVDSTLKIQPAELGDSAVYLCASSLDQRGEQYFGPGTRLTVT.

V usage is TRBV7-9 and J usage is TRBJ1-3, with D possibly TRBD1 on 5 matching bases. The CDR3 totals 15 residues. Per the germline V gene, CDR1 is SEHNR and CDR2 is FQNEAQ (reference sequence). V was shortened by 5 bases and J by 0 bases, with 11 bases between the two germline ends. CDR3 coding DNA: TGTGCCAGCAGCCAACAGGAGAGCTCTGGAAACACCATATATTTT. Its protein is CASSQQESSGNTIYF. The whole variable domain, remainder taken from reference TRBV7-9 and TRBJ1-3, is DTGVSQNPRHKITKRGQNVTFRCDPISEHNRLYWYRQTLGQGPEFLTYFQNEAQLEKSRLLSDRFSAERPKGSFSTLEIQRTEQGDSAMYLCASSQQESSGNTIYFGEGSWLTVV.

This clone appeared a few times. This chain uses TRBV10-3 with TRBJ2-4; 7 bases fit TRBD1. CDR1 is ENHRY, CDR2 SYGVKD, per germline. The V and J ends lost 6 bases and 7 bases, in that order; junction bases with no gene match: 6. The length of the CDR3 is 13 residues. The CDR3 DNA reads TGTGCCATCAGGGAACAGGGGACGAACATTCAGTACTTC. Translating gives CAIREQGTNIQYF.

This sequence joins TRBV11-3 and TRBJ1-1, with D perhaps TRBD1 (5 bases). Trimming shortened V by 2 bases and J by 0 bases, and 10 bases separated the two germline ends. In germline, CDR1 is SGHNT, CDR2 YENEEA. There are 15 residues in the CDR3. The CDR3, as DNA: TGTGCCAGCAGCTTAAGGGGAGGCCTGAACACTGAAGCTTTCTTT. It is translated as CASSLRGGLNTEAFF. The variable domain in full, completed from reference TRBV11-3 and TRBJ1-1, reads EAGVVQSPRYKIIEKKQPVAFWCNPISGHNTLYWYLQNLGQGPELLIRYENEEAVDDSQLPKDRFSAERLKGVDSTLKIQPAELGDSAVYLCASSLRGGLNTEAFFGQGTRLTVV.

V gene TRBV4-3 combines with J gene TRBJ2-1; 12 bases are a match to TRBD2. CDR3 size: 18 residues. The junction had 7 bases not matched to a gene; V was cut back by 0 bases and J by 4 bases. Germline V gives CDR1 LGHNA, CDR2 YSLEER. CDR3 DNA sequence: TGCGCCAGCAGCCAAGATACAACTAGCGGGGGGCATTACAATGAGCAGTTCTTC. Translating it yields CASSQDTTSGGHYNEQFF.

This sequence joins TRBV6-1 and TRBJ2-1, with D maybe TRBD2 (7 bases). CDR3 length equals 13 residues. Between the trimmed V and J ends, which lost 4 bases and 12 bases, there was a span of 16 bases. CDR1 is MNHNS and CDR2 is SASEGT in the germline V gene. In nucleotides, the CDR3 is TGTGCCAGCAGTGGTTTCGGGGGGCGTAGGCAGTTCTTC. This sequence encodes CASSGFGGRRQFF.

The chain carries TRBV2 and TRBJ2-1; the D is unclear. The CDR3 runs to 13 residues. Trimming took off 1 base at V and 3 bases at J, with 4 bases between the two ends. Germline CDR1 and CDR2: SNHLY and FYNNEI. CDR3 in DNA: TGTGCCAGCAGTGAAGTCGGCTACAATGAGCAGTTCTTC. It specifies CASSEVGYNEQFF.

This clone has a single count. V and J are TRBV5-4 and TRBJ2-2; 9 nucleotides agree with TRBD2. There are 15 residues in the CDR3. J was trimmed by 2 bases and V by 5 bases; bases with no gene match: 4. Germline lookup yields CDR1 SGHNT and CDR2 YYREEE (reference sequence). CDR3 amino acids: CASRRTSANTGELFF. The CDR3 nucleotides are TGTGCCAGCAGACGGACTAGCGCAAACACCGGGGAGCTGTTTTTT.

This chain connects TRBV7-3 to TRBJ1-1; D is uncertain. The CDR3 runs 13 residues. Germline V lookup: CDR1 SGHTA, CDR2 FQGTGA. V was cut by 2 bases and J by 3 bases, with 7 bases left in between. The CDR3 reads CASSLQSHTEAFF. Here the CDR3 DNA reads TGTGCCAGCAGCTTACAATCCCACACTGAAGCTTTCTTT.

This clone was counted between two and nine times. J is TRBJ1-6 and V is TRBV5-1; a possible D gene is TRBD1 (5 bases). Germline V gives CDR1 SGHRS, CDR2 YFSETQ. This CDR3 comprises 14 residues. V dropped 4 bases and J dropped 8 bases, with 13 bases sitting between them. The CDR3 DNA sequence: TGCGCCAGCAGCGGGGGGACTGCTTATTCACCCCTCCACTTT. Residues: CASSGGTAYSPLHF.

The rearrangement links TRBV5-1 to TRBJ1-1; tentatively, D is TRBD1 (5 bases). The length of the CDR3 is 15 residues. The ends were cut back, 5 bases at V and 4 bases at J, with 18 bases in the middle. CDR1 SGHRS and CDR2 YFSETQ come from the germline V gene. CDR3 DNA sequence: TGCGCCAGCAGACCGGGAATAGGGGAGGTCACTGAAGCTTTCTTT. Its protein is CASRPGIGEVTEAFF.

V is TRBV5-1 and J is TRBJ1-4, with D hard to call. The CDR3 is 15 residues long. V was cut by 3 bases and J by 8 bases, with 17 bases left in between. From germline, CDR1 is SGHRS and CDR2 YFSETQ. The CDR3: CASSSSPGSREKLFF. CDR3 DNA: TGCGCCAGCAGCTCGTCTCCAGGTTCCCGCGAAAAACTGTTTTTT.

V is TRBV19 and J is TRBJ2-1; TRBD1 matches 9 bases. CDR1 and CDR2 from the germline V gene are LNHDA and SQIVND (reference sequence). CDR3 length: 15 amino acids. Germline trimming cut 3 bases from V and 6 bases from J; bases unmatched to any gene: 6. CDR3 protein: CASSIPGQGGNEQFF. For the CDR3, the DNA is TGTGCCAGTAGTATCCCGGGACAGGGCGGCAATGAGCAGTTCTTC.

The chain recombines TRBV9 with TRBJ1-2; D perhaps matches TRBD1 (5 bases). This CDR3 is 15 amino acids long. Trimming left V 2 bases short and J 6 bases short, with 17 bases between. Germline-derived CDR1 and CDR2 are SGDLS and YYNGEE. Here the CDR3 DNA reads TGTGCCAGCAGCGTCGAGGCAGGGATCATCGATGGCTACACCTTC. This sequence encodes CASSVEAGIIDGYTF.

In this sample, this clone turned up once. This chain links TRBV28 with TRBJ2-7; 10 bases map to TRBD1. This CDR3 comprises 18 residues. After removal of 2 bases from V and 0 bases from J, the junction contained 10 bases not matched to a gene. Looked up from germline, CDR1 is MDHEN and CDR2 is SYDVKM. CDR3 bases: TGTGCCAGCAGTTTAGCGAGACAGGGGGCGCGGAGCTCCTACGAGCAGTACTTC. It translates to CASSLARQGARSSYEQYF.

For the CDR3, the DNA is TGTGCCAGCGGGGACCAGGCTAGCGGGGGGTTTGACGGGGAGCTGTTTTTT. Protein: CASGDQASGGFDGELFF. V and J are TRBV2 and TRBJ2-2, with TRBD2 matching 11 bases. Looked up from germline, CDR1 is SNHLY and CDR2 is FYNNEI. Trimming removed 8 bases from V and 7 bases from J; junction bases left unmatched: 15. This CDR3 spans 17 amino acids. Full variable domain (remainder filled in from reference TRBV2 and TRBJ2-2): EPEVTQTPSHQVTQMGQEVILRCVPISNHLYFYWYRQILGQKVEFLVSFYNNEISEKSEIFDDQFSVERPDGSNFTLKIRSTKLEDSAMYFCASGDQASGGFDGELFFGEGSRLTVL.

The chain couples TRBV5-1 to TRBJ2-7, with D uncertain. Trimming removed 0 bases at V and 3 bases at J, with 7 bases between. Germline V CDR1 and CDR2: SGHRS, YFSETQ. There are 13 residues in the CDR3. The CDR3 DNA reads as TGCGCCAGCAGCTTGGGTCCCAACTACGAGCAGTACTTC. Its translation is CASSLGPNYEQYF.

The V and J genes are TRBV19 and TRBJ2-5; 7 bases fit TRBD2. V dropped 10 bases and J dropped 9; count of bases not matched to a gene: 14. The germline V gene has CDR1 LNHDA and CDR2 SQIVND (reference sequence). The CDR3 runs 13 residues. The CDR3 region is CATRDGGIGAQYF. DNA of the CDR3: TGTGCCACCCGCGACGGGGGGATTGGGGCCCAGTACTTC. Full variable domain (outside the CDR3, taken from reference TRBV19 and TRBJ2-5): DGGITQSPKYLFRKEGQNVTLSCEQNLNHDAMYWYRQDPGQGLRLIYYSQIVNDFQKGDIAEGYSVSREKKESFPLTVTSAQKNPTAFYLCATRDGGIGAQYFGPGTRLLVL.

Only a few counts were recorded for this clone. The chain links TRBV19 to TRBJ1-1, with a possible D match to TRBD1 (6 bases). Trimming stripped 8 bases from V and 1 base from J, with 14 bases between. The CDR3 runs to 14 residues. Per germline, CDR1 LNHDA and CDR2 SQIVND (reference sequence). CDR3 loop: CASGTGQWNTEAFF. In nucleotides, the CDR3 is TGTGCCAGTGGGACCGGACAGTGGAACACTGAAGCTTTCTTT. The full variable domain, completed using reference TRBV19 and TRBJ1-1, is DGGITQSPKYLFRKEGQNVTLSCEQNLNHDAMYWYRQDPGQGLRLIYYSQIVNDFQKGDIAEGYSVSREKKESFPLTVTSAQKNPTAFYLCASGTGQWNTEAFFGQGTRLTVV.